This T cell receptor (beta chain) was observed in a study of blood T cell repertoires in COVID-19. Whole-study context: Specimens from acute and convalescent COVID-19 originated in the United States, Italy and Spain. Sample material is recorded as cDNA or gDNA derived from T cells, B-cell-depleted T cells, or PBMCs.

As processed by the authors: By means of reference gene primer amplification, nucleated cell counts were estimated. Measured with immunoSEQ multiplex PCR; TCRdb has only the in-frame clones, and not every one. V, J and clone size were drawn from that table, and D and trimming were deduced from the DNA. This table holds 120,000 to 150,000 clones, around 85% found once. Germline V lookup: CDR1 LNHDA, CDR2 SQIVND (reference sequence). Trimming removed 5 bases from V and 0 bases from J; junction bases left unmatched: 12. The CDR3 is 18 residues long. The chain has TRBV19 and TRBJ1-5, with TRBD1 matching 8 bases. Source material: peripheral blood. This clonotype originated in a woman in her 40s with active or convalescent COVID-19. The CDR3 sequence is CASSPGGAIFNSNQPQHF. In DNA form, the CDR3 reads TGTGCCAGTAGTCCAGGGGGCGCGATCTTTAATAGCAATCAGCCCCAGCATTTT.